The following is a T cell receptor (beta chain) sequence with its context. CDR3 size: 13 residues. Germline CDR1 is SGHKS and CDR2 is YYEKEE (reference sequence). The J segment lost 9 bases and the V segment lost 2 bases, leaving 2 bases of the junction unmatched. The sample originates from a study of blood T cell repertoires in COVID-19. Study in general: Italy, Spain and the United States were the sources of the convalescent and acute COVID-19 samples.

Using immunoSEQ multiplex PCR, the repertoire was profiled, and TCRdb retains in-frame clones only, with some absent. The table has roughly 200,000 clones, more than 80% seen once. This receptor was identified in a woman aged 40 to 50 with COVID-19, enrolled during active disease. V is TRBV5-5 and J is TRBJ2-1; 10 nucleotides match TRBD2. Sequenced sample: peripheral blood. DNA of the CDR3: TGTGCCAGCAGCTTCCTAGCGGGAGTTGAGCAGTTCTTC. Its protein product is CASSFLAGVEQFF.